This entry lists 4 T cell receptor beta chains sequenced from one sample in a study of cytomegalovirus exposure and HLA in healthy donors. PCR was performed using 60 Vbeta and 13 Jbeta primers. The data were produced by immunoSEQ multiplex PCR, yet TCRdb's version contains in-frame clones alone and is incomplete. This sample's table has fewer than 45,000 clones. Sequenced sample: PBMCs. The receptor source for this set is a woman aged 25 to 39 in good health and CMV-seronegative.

CDR3 nucleotides: TGTGCCAGCAGTTACTCAGGGACTAGCGTACGCTACGAGCAGTACTTC. Residues: CASSYSGTSVRYEQYF. V gene TRBV6-5 combines with J gene TRBJ2-7, with 10 bases that match TRBD2. V gave up 0 bases and J gave up 3 bases; unmatched junction bases: 5. Looked up from germline, CDR1 is MNHEY and CDR2 is SVGAGI. This CDR3 spans 16 amino acids.

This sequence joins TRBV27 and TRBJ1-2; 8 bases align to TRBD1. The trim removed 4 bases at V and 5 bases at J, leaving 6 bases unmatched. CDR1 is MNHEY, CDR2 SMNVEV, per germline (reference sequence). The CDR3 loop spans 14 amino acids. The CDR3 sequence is CASSSQGAVYGYTF. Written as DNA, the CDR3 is TGTGCCAGCAGTTCCCAGGGGGCGGTGTATGGCTACACCTTC.

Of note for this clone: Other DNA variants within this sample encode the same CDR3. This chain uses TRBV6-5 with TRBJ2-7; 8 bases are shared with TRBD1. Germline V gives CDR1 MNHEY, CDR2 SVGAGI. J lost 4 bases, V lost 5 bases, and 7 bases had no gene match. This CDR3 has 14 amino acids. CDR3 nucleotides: TGTGCCAGCAGTCCCGGGACAGGCAAATACGAGCAGTACTTC. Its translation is CASSPGTGKYEQYF.

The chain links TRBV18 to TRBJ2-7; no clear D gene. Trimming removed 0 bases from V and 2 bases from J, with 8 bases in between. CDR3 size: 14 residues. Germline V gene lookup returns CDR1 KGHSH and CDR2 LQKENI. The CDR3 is CASSPPSRTYEQYF. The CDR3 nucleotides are TGTGCCAGCTCACCACCGTCGAGAACCTACGAGCAGTACTTC.